The following is a TCR beta chain sequence with its context. As yet, its antigen is unknown. V was cut by 5 bases and J by 0 bases, with 10 bases left in between. The CDR3 covers 13 residues. CDR1 and CDR2 from the germline V gene are GTSNPN and SVGIG (reference sequence). Terminally differentiated effector memory CD45RA+ cells were excluded from the naive CD8 cells, which were CD45RO-negative and positively selected for CCR7. Repertoires were generated with immunoSEQ multiplex PCR, while TCRdb's copy carries only in-frame clones and drops some. The sample lists some 2,100,000 clones, roughly 91% seen once, with over 1.5% in the top ten. The data originate from a study of shared clonotypes between healthy human individuals. General study points: Naive CD4 clonotypes overlapped across a handful of donors at approximately 5%. Only blood was sampled; tissue repertoires likely differ.

This receptor was identified in a man younger than 30 in good health. Some clones in this sample may be carry-over from other donors' samples. This rearrangement joins TRBV30 to TRBJ1-1; no clear D. The sequencing sample was made of naive CD8+ T cells from PBMCs. The DNA for the CDR3 is TGTGCCTGGTGTGGACCACTGAACACTGAAGCTTTCTTT. Residues: CAWCGPLNTEAFF. Complete variable domain (other parts from reference TRBV30 and TRBJ1-1): SQTIHQWPATLVQPVGSPLSLECTVEGTSNPNLYWYRQAAGRGLQLLFYSVGIGQISSEVPQNLSASRPQDRQFILSSKKLLLSDSGFYLCAWCGPLNTEAFFGQGTRLTVV.